This entry describes one T cell receptor beta chain. This record comes from a study of technical replicates of blood from a few donors. Produced via immunoSEQ multiplex PCR; TCRdb's table is partial and in-frame only. The sample yields nearly 80,000 clones, 95% to 98% seen once. There are 14 residues in the CDR3. The V segment lost 1 base and the J segment 3 bases; nucleotides outside the gene matches: 2. The V gene's germline CDR1 is GTSNPN and CDR2 SVGIG (reference sequence). V and J are TRBV30 and TRBJ2-7; 11 bases are shared with TRBD1. This clonotype originated in a human donor in good health. What was sequenced was T cells isolated from PBMCs. CDR3 coding DNA: TGTGCCTGGAGTGCGGGACAGGGGGTCTACGAGCAGTACTTC. The encoded protein is CAWSAGQGVYEQYF.